This passage covers 11 T cell receptor beta chains from one sample sequenced in a study of blood T cell repertoires in COVID-19. TCRdb's table, derived via immunoSEQ multiplex PCR, lists solely in-frame clones and lacks some. Of 200,000 or so clones listed, approximately 84% are singletons. The source material was peripheral blood. Receptors were obtained from a human donor with acute or convalescent COVID-19. The donor label of this sample is uncertain.

The chain combines TRBV3-1 (or the pseudogene TRBV3-2) with TRBJ2-2, with TRBD2 identical over 7 bases. CDR1 and CDR2 from the germline V gene are LGHDT and YNNKEL (reference sequence). The CDR3 loop spans 14 amino acids. Unmatched junction bases numbered 7, after V lost 4 bases and J lost 8 bases. The CDR3 region has the DNA TGTGCCAGCAGCCTCGGGACTAACCGTGGGGAGCTGTTTTTT. Amino acid sequence: CASSLGTNRGELFF.

In its sample, this clone was seen a few times. V and J are TRBV12-5 and TRBJ2-2; D may be TRBD1 (5 bases). V dropped 1 base and J dropped 0 bases, with 15 bases sitting between them. CDR3 length equals 18 residues. Germline loops: CDR1 LGHNT, CDR2 FRNRAP. The CDR3 region is CASGLAASGNPNTGELFF. The CDR3, as DNA: TGTGCTAGTGGTTTGGCGGCCTCAGGGAACCCGAACACCGGGGAGCTGTTTTTT.

The CDR3, as DNA: TGTGCCAGCATCCCACCGGGACAGGGAAGCTCTGGAAACACCATATATTTT. Translation: CASIPPGQGSSGNTIYF. The chain is built from TRBV5-5 and TRBJ1-3; the match to TRBD1 covers 9 bases. Germline CDR1 reads SGHKS; CDR2 reads YYEKEE (reference sequence). The CDR3 has 17 residues. The V and J ends lost 6 bases and 0 bases, in that order; junction bases with no gene match: 10.

The chain carries TRBV10-3 and TRBJ1-2; no reliable D call. Trimming removed 2 bases at V and 1 base at J, with 11 bases between. The CDR3 loop spans 15 amino acids. Germline loops: CDR1 ENHRY, CDR2 SYGVKD. The CDR3 here is CAISEGGSGNYGYTF. The CDR3 DNA reads TGTGCCATCAGTGAGGGTGGCAGTGGTAACTATGGCTACACCTTC.

The chain employs TRBV7-9 and TRBJ2-7; 11 positions agree with TRBD1. CDR3 size: 15 residues. J was trimmed by 5 bases and V by 2 bases; bases with no gene match: 5. Looked up from germline, CDR1 is SEHNR and CDR2 is FQNEAQ (reference sequence). This CDR3 reads CASSLLGQGGHEQYF. The CDR3 region has the DNA TGTGCCAGCAGCTTACTGGGACAGGGGGGCCACGAGCAGTACTTC.

V usage is TRBV14 and J usage is TRBJ2-1, with D perhaps TRBD2 (5 bases). Germline V gives CDR1 SGHDN, CDR2 FVKESK. This CDR3 is built from 16 residues. Deletions cut 6 bases from V and 0 bases from J, with 15 bases between. The CDR3, as DNA: TGTGCCAGCAGTCGCAAAGGTGGGAGCTCCTACAATGAGCAGTTCTTC. This encodes CASSRKGGSSYNEQFF.

This clone has only one observation. The chain couples TRBV6-5 to TRBJ2-5; D call uncertain. The CDR3 is 12 residues long. Deletions cut 6 bases from V and 8 bases from J, with 13 bases between. Germline V gene data show CDR1 as MNHEY and CDR2 as SVGAGI. The CDR3 coding sequence is TGTGCCAGCAGCCCCGACGGGTTCACCCAGTACTTC. The encoded protein is CASSPDGFTQYF.

This clone was counted between two and nine times. The rearrangement links TRBV7-2 to TRBJ2-7; 14 bases are shared with TRBD2. This CDR3 comprises 14 residues. After removal of 7 bases from V and 4 bases from J, the junction contained 3 bases not matched to a gene. Germline V gene sequence: CDR1 SGHTA, CDR2 FQGNSA. The CDR3 DNA reads TGTGCCAGCACCGGACTAGCGGGAGGATACGAGCAGTACTTC. It is translated as CASTGLAGGYEQYF.

V gene TRBV6-5 combines with J gene TRBJ1-2; D is possibly TRBD1 (6 bases). Germline CDR1 MNHEY, CDR2 SVGAGI. This CDR3 region has 13 residues. Trimming removed 7 bases at V and 2 bases at J, with 11 bases between. CDR3 in DNA: TGTGCCAGCAACCCTGGACAGAACTATGGCTACACCTTC. It is translated as CASNPGQNYGYTF.

This rearrangement joins TRBV5-1 to TRBJ1-3; tentatively, D is TRBD1 (6 bases). The CDR3 is made up of 13 amino acids. Germline-derived CDR1 and CDR2 are SGHRS and YFSETQ. V lost 4 bases to trimming and J lost 4 bases, with 9 bases between them. The CDR3 DNA reads as TGCGCCAGCAGCACGGGACAAGGAAACACCATATATTTT. This codes for CASSTGQGNTIYF. Based on the CDR3 plus reference TRBV5-1 and TRBJ1-3, the full variable domain is KAGVTQTPRYLIKTRGQQVTLSCSPISGHRSVSWYQQTPGQGLQFLFEYFSETQRNKGNFPGRFSGRQFSNSRSEMNVSTLELGDSALYLCASSTGQGNTIYFGEGSWLTVV.

For this clone: The junction departs from germline at one end; a sequencing error may be responsible. This sequence joins TRBV6-6 and TRBJ2-7; 9 bases line up with TRBD1. The CDR3 totals 15 residues. Per germline, CDR1 MNHNY and CDR2 SVGAGI (reference sequence). The CDR3 region is CASSNSGTGGSEQYF. In DNA, the CDR3 is TGTGCCAGCAGTAACTCCGGCACAGGGGGCTCCGAGCAGTACTTC.